This T cell receptor beta chain was recorded in a study of blood T cell repertoires in COVID-19. At the level of the study: Acute and convalescent COVID-19 specimens originated in the United States, Italy and Spain. In each case, the material was cDNA or gDNA derived from T cells, B-cell-depleted T cells, or PBMCs.

Authors' methods: Amplifying reference gene primers gave estimates of nucleated cell counts. Assay: immunoSEQ multiplex PCR; the TCRdb copy retains only in-frame clones and omits some. The V and J calls and clone size are taken from that table; D and trimming were inferred from the DNA. Of about 480,000 clones in the sample, around 89% are singletons; the top ten hold 1.5% to 2%. Germline CDR1 reads MDHEN; CDR2 reads SYDVKM. V dropped 3 bases and J dropped 10 bases, with 19 bases sitting between them. The CDR3 extends over 16 amino acids. Researchers sorted participants into cohorts using their self-reported clinical history.

The chain employs TRBV28 and TRBJ1-6; D gene ambiguous. The sample was PBMCs or T cells enriched from blood (not recorded which). The sequence derives from a woman in her 40s who had recovered from COVID-19. CDR3 sequence: CASSLAGGSRNSPLHF. CDR3 nucleotides: TGTGCCAGCAGTTTGGCGGGTGGGAGTAGGAACTCACCCCTCCACTTT.